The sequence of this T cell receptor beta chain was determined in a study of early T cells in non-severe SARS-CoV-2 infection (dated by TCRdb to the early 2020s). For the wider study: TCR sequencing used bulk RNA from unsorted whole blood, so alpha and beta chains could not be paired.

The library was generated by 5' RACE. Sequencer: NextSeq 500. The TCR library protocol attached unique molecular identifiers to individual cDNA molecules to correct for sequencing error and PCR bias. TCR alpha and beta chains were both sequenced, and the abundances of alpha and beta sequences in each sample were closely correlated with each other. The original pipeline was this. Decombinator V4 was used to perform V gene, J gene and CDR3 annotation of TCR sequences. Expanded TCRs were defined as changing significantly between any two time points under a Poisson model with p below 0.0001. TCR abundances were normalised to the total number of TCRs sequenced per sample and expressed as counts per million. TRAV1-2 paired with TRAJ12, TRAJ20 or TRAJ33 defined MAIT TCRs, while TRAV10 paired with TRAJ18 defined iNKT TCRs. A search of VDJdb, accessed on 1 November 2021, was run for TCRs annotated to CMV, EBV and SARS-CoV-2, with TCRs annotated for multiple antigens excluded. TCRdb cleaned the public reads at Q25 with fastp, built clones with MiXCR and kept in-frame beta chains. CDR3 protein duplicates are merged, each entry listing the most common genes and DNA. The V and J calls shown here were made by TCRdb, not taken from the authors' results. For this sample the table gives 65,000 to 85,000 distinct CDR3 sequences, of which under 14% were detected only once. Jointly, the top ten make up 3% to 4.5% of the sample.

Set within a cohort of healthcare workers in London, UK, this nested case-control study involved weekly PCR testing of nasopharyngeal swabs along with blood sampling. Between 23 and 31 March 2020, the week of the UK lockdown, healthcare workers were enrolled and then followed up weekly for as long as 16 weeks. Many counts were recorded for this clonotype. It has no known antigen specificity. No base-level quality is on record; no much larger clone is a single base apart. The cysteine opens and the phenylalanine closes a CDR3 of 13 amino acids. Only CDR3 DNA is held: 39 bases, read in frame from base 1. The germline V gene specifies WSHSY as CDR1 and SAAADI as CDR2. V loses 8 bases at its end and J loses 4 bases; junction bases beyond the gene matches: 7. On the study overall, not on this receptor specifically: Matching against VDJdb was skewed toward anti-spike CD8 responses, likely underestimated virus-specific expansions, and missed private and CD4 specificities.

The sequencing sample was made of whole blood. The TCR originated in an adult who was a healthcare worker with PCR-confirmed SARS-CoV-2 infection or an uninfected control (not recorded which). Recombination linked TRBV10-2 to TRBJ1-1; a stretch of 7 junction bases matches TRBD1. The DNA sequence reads TGCGCCAGCTGTAAGGGGGCGTTCACTGAAGCTTTCTTT. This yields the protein CASCKGAFTEAFF.